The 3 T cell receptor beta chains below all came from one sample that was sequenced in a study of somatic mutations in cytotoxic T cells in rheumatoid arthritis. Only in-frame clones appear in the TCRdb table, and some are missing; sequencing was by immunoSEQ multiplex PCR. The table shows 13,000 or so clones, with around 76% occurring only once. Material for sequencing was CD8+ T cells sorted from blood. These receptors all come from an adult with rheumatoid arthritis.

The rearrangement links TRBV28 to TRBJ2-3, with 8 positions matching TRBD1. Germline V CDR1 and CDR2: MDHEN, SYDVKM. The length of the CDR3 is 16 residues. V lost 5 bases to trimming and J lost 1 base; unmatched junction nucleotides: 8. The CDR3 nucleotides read TGTGCCAGCAGTAGAGGGGGACAGGACGGCACAGATACGCAGTATTTT. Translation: CASSRGGQDGTDTQYF.

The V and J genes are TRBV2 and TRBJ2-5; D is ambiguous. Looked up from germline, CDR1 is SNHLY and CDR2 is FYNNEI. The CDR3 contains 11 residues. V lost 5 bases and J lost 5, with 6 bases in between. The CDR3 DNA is TGTGCCAGCAGTTCGGGCGAGACCCAGTACTTC. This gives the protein CASSSGETQYF.

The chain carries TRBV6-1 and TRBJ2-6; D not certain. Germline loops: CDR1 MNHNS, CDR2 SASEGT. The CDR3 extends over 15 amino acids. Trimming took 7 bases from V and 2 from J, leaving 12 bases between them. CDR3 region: CASTVPGTGANVLTF. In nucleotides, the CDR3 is TGTGCCAGCACCGTTCCAGGAACTGGGGCCAACGTCCTGACTTTC.